The source of this TCR beta chain is a study of radiation and T cells in renal cell carcinoma. In the study overall: Nephrectomy followed 15 Gy stereotactic body radiation by 4 weeks.

Repertoires were generated with immunoSEQ multiplex PCR, while TCRdb's copy carries only in-frame clones and drops some. The profile shows about 130,000 clones, roughly 90% of them singletons. Study results and caveats: From baseline, blood top tumor clonotypes peaked at 2 weeks post-radiation.

The time point denotes: baseline pretreatment blood. Described treatment: 15 Gy SBRT to primary tumor, nephrectomy 4 weeks later. Radiation-treated patients gave blood at baseline, week 2 and week 4. The tumor was a clear cell renal cell carcinoma. Note on this clone: Antigen specificity is unknown.

The CDR3 sequence is 12 residues long. Germline CDR1 is SQVTM and CDR2 is ANQGSEA. V gave up 4 bases and J gave up 8 bases, with 11 bases separating them. The rearrangement links TRBV29-1 to TRBJ1-4; the D gene is possibly TRBD1 (6 bases). The starting material was blood, obtained from a patient whose treatment included radiotherapy and nephrectomy. The sequence was obtained from a woman between 45 and 65 years old with renal cell carcinoma. DNA for the CDR3: TGCAGCGTTGGCAGGGGTGACGAAAAACTGTTTTTT. Residues: CSVGRGDEKLFF.